Each of the 29 T cell receptor beta chains below was sequenced from the same sample in a study of shared clonotypes between healthy human individuals. TCRdb's copy holds only in-frame clones and misses some; the assay was immunoSEQ multiplex PCR. The data contain 2,500,000 or so clones, 85% to 95% of them singletons. The sequencing input was naive CD4+ T cells sorted from blood. Indicated subset: CD45RA+ positively selected. These TCRs come from a young man in good health.

The chain has TRBV10-3 and TRBJ1-3; 9 positions agree with TRBD1. J lost 1 base, V lost 9 bases, and 4 bases had no gene match. CDR1 is ENHRY, CDR2 SYGVKD, per germline. The CDR3 totals 14 residues. The DNA for the CDR3 is TGTGCCATAACAGGGGGCAGATCTGGAAACACCATATATTTT. Translated: CAITGGRSGNTIYF.

This chain links TRBV4-1 with TRBJ2-2; D is perhaps TRBD1 (6 bases). The CDR3 is 15 residues long. Trimming removed 3 bases from V and 5 bases from J, with 13 bases in between. Per germline, CDR1 MGHRA and CDR2 YSYEKL. CDR3 DNA sequence: TGCGCCAGCAGCCAGGGGGCGCCCCCGACCGGGGAGCTGTTTTTT. Protein sequence: CASSQGAPPTGELFF.

The chain is built from TRBV18 and TRBJ1-4; D is possibly TRBD1 (6 bases). Germline V lookup: CDR1 KGHSH, CDR2 LQKENI. The length of the CDR3 is 15 residues. Trimming cost V 0 bases and J 6 bases, with 11 bases left between them. CDR3 sequence reads: CASSPPQGRHEKLFF. The CDR3 region has the DNA TGTGCCAGCTCACCACCGCAGGGGAGGCATGAAAAACTGTTTTTT.

This clone appeared once. The V and J genes are TRBV27 and TRBJ2-3; 7 nucleotides line up with TRBD2. Germline V gives CDR1 MNHEY, CDR2 SMNVEV (reference sequence). The CDR3 sequence is 16 residues long. V shed 4 bases and J 0 bases; nucleotides not matched to a gene: 7. CDR3 coding DNA: TGTGCCAGCAGTTCCCGACTAGCAGACAGCACAGATACGCAGTATTTT. Its translation is CASSSRLADSTDTQYF.

The gene calls are TRBV6-5 and TRBJ1-6, with D maybe TRBD1 (6 bases). The CDR3 length is 13 residues. With 10 bases removed from V and 4 bases from J, the gap between germline ends came to 11 bases. Germline V gene sequence: CDR1 MNHEY, CDR2 SVGAGI. CDR3 DNA: TGTGCCACCCGGGACATTTATAATTCACCCCTCCACTTT. It yields the protein CATRDIYNSPLHF.

For the CDR3, the DNA is TGTGCCAGCAGCTTAGCGGGGGGTCCCCCCTCCTACGAGCAGTACTTC. This codes for CASSLAGGPPSYEQYF. The V and J genes are TRBV7-9 and TRBJ2-7; a possible D gene is TRBD2 (6 bases). From germline, CDR1 is SEHNR and CDR2 FQNEAQ (reference sequence). The CDR3 has 16 residues. Trimming pared 0 bases from V and 0 bases from J, leaving 12 bases between. Full variable domain (missing parts from reference TRBV7-9 and TRBJ2-7): DTGVSQNPRHKITKRGQNVTFRCDPISEHNRLYWYRQTLGQGPEFLTYFQNEAQLEKSRLLSDRFSAERPKGSFSTLEIQRTEQGDSAMYLCASSLAGGPPSYEQYFGPGTRLTVT.

The table lists this clone with a few counts. This chain joins TRBV6-6 and TRBJ2-7; D tentatively fits TRBD1 or TRBD2 (5 bases each). V was trimmed by 7 bases and J by 7 bases, leaving 23 bases between them. The CDR3 length is 15 residues. Germline lookup yields CDR1 MNHNY and CDR2 SVGAGI (reference sequence). CDR3 nucleotide sequence: TGTGCCAGCAACTTTCAAAGAGGGGCCCTAAGGGAGCAGTACTTC. Translation: CASNFQRGALREQYF.

The V gene is TRBV7-2, the J gene TRBJ2-2; 8 bases are a match to TRBD2. J was trimmed by 1 base and V by 3 bases; bases with no gene match: 7. The CDR3 runs 17 residues. Germline values: CDR1 SGHTA, CDR2 FQGNSA. The CDR3 sequence: CASSLGLAGWNTGELFF. CDR3 nucleotide sequence: TGTGCCAGCAGCTTGGGTCTAGCGGGCTGGAACACCGGGGAGCTGTTTTTT.

V is TRBV28 and J is TRBJ2-4; D is ambiguous. Trimming took 2 bases from V and 0 from J, leaving 14 bases between them. Per germline, CDR1 MDHEN and CDR2 SYDVKM. The CDR3 consists of 17 residues. For the CDR3, the DNA is TGTGCCAGCAGTTTAGGCAAGGAGTCCTTAGCCAAAAACATTCAGTACTTC. This translates into CASSLGKESLAKNIQYF.

V is TRBV7-6 and J is TRBJ2-1, with TRBD2 matching over 8 bases. This CDR3 is built from 19 residues. Germline trimming cut 1 base from V and 4 bases from J; bases unmatched to any gene: 15. CDR1 SGHVS and CDR2 FNYEAQ come from the germline V gene. DNA of the CDR3: TGTGCCAGCAGCTTAGTCGTAGCGGGGAGGGTCTCCCCTTACAATGAGCAGTTCTTC. Translation gives CASSLVVAGRVSPYNEQFF. Full variable domain (remainder filled in from reference TRBV7-6 and TRBJ2-1): GAGVSQSPRYKVTKRGQDVALRCDPISGHVSLYWYRQALGQGPEFLTYFNYEAQQDKSGLPNDRFSAERPEGSISTLTIQRTEQRDSAMYRCASSLVVAGRVSPYNEQFFGPGTRLTVL.

This clone is a singleton in its sample. V gene TRBV18 combines with J gene TRBJ2-4; 11 bases match TRBD1. The CDR3 is 20 amino acids. Germline V gene data show CDR1 as KGHSH and CDR2 as LQKENI. Trimming at V came to 2 bases and at J to 0 bases, leaving 12 bases not matched to a gene. In DNA form, the CDR3 reads TGTGCCAGCTCACCAGGGTATGGGACAGGGGGGTTACTAGCCAAAAACATTCAGTACTTC. Its protein is CASSPGYGTGGLLAKNIQYF.

V usage is TRBV2 and J usage is TRBJ2-6; perhaps TRBD1 as D (6 bases). V lost 10 bases, J lost 7 bases, and 17 bases lay in between. This CDR3 has 14 amino acids. Per the germline V gene, CDR1 is SNHLY and CDR2 is FYNNEI. CDR3 nucleotide sequence: TGTGCCATCAGCAGGGGTCGAGGAGCCAACGTCCTGACTTTC. It encodes CAISRGRGANVLTF.

The CDR3 DNA sequence: TGTGCCAGTACTAGCGGGGTTCACACCGGGGAGCTGTTTTTT. The encoded protein is CASTSGVHTGELFF. J is TRBJ2-2 and V is TRBV19; TRBD2 matches 9 bases. CDR3 length equals 14 residues. CDR1 LNHDA and CDR2 SQIVND come from the germline V gene (reference sequence). V lost 7 bases to trimming and J lost 3 bases; unmatched junction nucleotides: 3.

The rearrangement uses TRBV5-1 and TRBJ2-3; D might be TRBD2 (6 bases). The germline V and J ends were trimmed by 3 bases and 0 bases, with 11 bases remaining between them. CDR1 SGHRS and CDR2 YFSETQ come from the germline V gene. This CDR3 spans 15 amino acids. The CDR3 region has the DNA TGCGCCAGCAGCTCTTTAGCGGCTAGCACAGATACGCAGTATTTT. Residues: CASSSLAASTDTQYF.

The chain couples TRBV25-1 to TRBJ1-6; D gene unclear. V was pared by 7 bases and J by 9 bases, with 13 bases between. The CDR3 loop spans 13 amino acids. CDR1 is MGHDK, CDR2 SYGVNS, per germline. This CDR3 reads CASTLTEISPLHF. CDR3 in DNA: TGTGCCAGCACCCTCACGGAGATTTCACCCCTCCACTTT.

This clone was detected only a few times. Additional DNA sequences in this sample encode the identical CDR3. J is TRBJ1-1 and V is TRBV11-2; 8 bases align to TRBD1. V gave up 5 bases and J gave up 2 bases; unmatched junction bases: 4. This CDR3 has 14 amino acids. From germline, CDR1 is SGHAT and CDR2 FQNNGV. The CDR3, as DNA: TGTGCCAGCAGCCTCGGACAGGGAAACACTGAAGCTTTCTTT. This gives the protein CASSLGQGNTEAFF. Filled out from reference TRBV11-2 and TRBJ1-1, the complete variable domain reads EAGVAQSPRYKIIEKRQSVAFWCNPISGHATLYWYQQILGQGPKLLIQFQNNGVVDDSQLPKDRFSAERLKGVDSTLKIQPAKLEDSAVYLCASSLGQGNTEAFFGQGTRLTVV.

The chain couples TRBV18 to TRBJ1-6; possible D gene TRBD1, 6 bases. Germline V gene lookup returns CDR1 KGHSH and CDR2 LQKENI. With 6 bases removed from V and 6 bases from J, the gap between germline ends came to 9 bases. The CDR3 extends over 13 amino acids. Here the CDR3 DNA reads TGTGCCAGCTCGAAGGACAGTAATTCACCCCTCCACTTT. Residues: CASSKDSNSPLHF.

The V call is TRBV5-4, the J call TRBJ1-2; tentative D call: TRBD1 (5 bases). The CDR3 is 15 amino acids. Trimming left V 1 base short and J 0 bases short, with 10 bases between. The germline V gene has CDR1 SGHNT and CDR2 YYREEE (reference sequence). The CDR3 reads CASSLKQATNYGYTF. As DNA, the CDR3 is TGTGCCAGCAGCTTGAAACAGGCCACTAACTATGGCTACACCTTC.

The chain employs TRBV10-3 and TRBJ2-3; 10 positions match TRBD2. The germline V gene encodes CDR1 ENHRY and CDR2 SYGVKD. The CDR3 consists of 15 residues. V gave up 7 bases and J gave up 2 bases; unmatched junction bases: 6. CDR3 protein: CAIKPSGGYTDTQYF. DNA of the CDR3: TGTGCCATCAAGCCTAGCGGGGGTTACACAGATACGCAGTATTTT.

In nucleotides, the CDR3 is TGTGCCAGCAGCTTCTACAGCCAGGGAGAGCAGTACTTC. Amino acids: CASSFYSQGEQYF. The genes are TRBV7-6 and TRBJ2-7, with D perhaps matching TRBD1 (5 bases). This CDR3 spans 13 amino acids. Trimming shortened V by 3 bases and J by 7 bases, and 13 bases separated the two germline ends. Germline CDR1 and CDR2: SGHVS and FNYEAQ.

This clone was seen only a few times. The genes are TRBV10-3 and TRBJ2-2; D is perhaps TRBD2 (6 bases). Looked up from germline, CDR1 is ENHRY and CDR2 is SYGVKD. The CDR3 is 13 amino acids. V was trimmed by 8 bases and J by 5 bases, leaving 12 bases between them. The CDR3: CAIGQDYTGELFF. The CDR3 DNA is TGTGCCATCGGCCAGGACTATACCGGGGAGCTGTTTTTT.

The table lists this clone with a count of one. The rearrangement joins TRBV6-5 to TRBJ2-7; TRBD1 matches at 8 bases. CDR1 and CDR2 (germline): MNHEY, SVGAGI. With 8 bases clipped from V and 6 bases from J, the junction kept 9 bases outside the gene matches. The CDR3 contains 13 residues. The CDR3 protein is CASFQGATGEQYF. The CDR3 nucleotides are TGTGCCAGCTTTCAGGGGGCCACCGGCGAGCAGTACTTC.

This sequence joins TRBV7-9 and TRBJ1-2, with 8 positions matching TRBD1. The germline V gene has CDR1 SEHNR and CDR2 FQNEAQ (reference sequence). The CDR3 runs to 14 residues. The J segment lost 7 bases and the V segment lost 4 bases, leaving 8 bases of the junction unmatched. Written as DNA, the CDR3 is TGTGCCAGCAGCTCATCAGGGGGCGCGGGTGGCTACACCTTC. Amino acids: CASSSSGGAGGYTF.

The chain uses TRBV7-9 and TRBJ1-2; the D gene is possibly TRBD1 (5 bases). From germline, CDR1 is SEHNR and CDR2 FQNEAQ (reference sequence). Trimming left V 4 bases short and J 0 bases short, with 12 bases between. CDR3 length: 15 amino acids. For the CDR3, the DNA is TGTGCCAGCAGCTATGGGGTGGGGGCTAACTATGGCTACACCTTC. Protein product: CASSYGVGANYGYTF.

The chain combines TRBV2 with TRBJ1-6; weak D call: TRBD1 (5 bases). This CDR3 comprises 9 residues. Germline V CDR1 and CDR2: SNHLY, FYNNEI. DNA for the CDR3: TGTGCTAGGCAGGGAACCCTCCACTTT. Protein product: CARQGTLHF.

The chain carries TRBV19 and TRBJ1-2; 7 bases line up with TRBD1. Looked up from germline, CDR1 is LNHDA and CDR2 is SQIVND (reference sequence). CDR3 length equals 13 residues. Germline trimming cut 5 bases from V and 4 bases from J; bases unmatched to any gene: 4. As DNA, the CDR3 is TGTGCCAGTAGTCAACAGGGGACCTATGGCTACACCTTC. Translating gives CASSQQGTYGYTF.

V usage is TRBV7-2 and J usage is TRBJ1-6; D is ambiguous. Trimming shortened V by 6 bases and J by 8 bases, and 17 bases separated the two germline ends. The germline gives CDR1 SGHTA, CDR2 FQGNSA. CDR3 size: 15 residues. Here the CDR3 DNA reads TGTGCCAGCAGTCCGGACCTGGGCAGATATTCACCCCTCCACTTT. Its translation is CASSPDLGRYSPLHF.

The V gene is TRBV5-4, the J gene TRBJ2-1; 10 nucleotides match TRBD2. Germline V gene sequence: CDR1 SGHNT, CDR2 YYREEE (reference sequence). This CDR3 contains 16 residues. Trimming cost V 4 bases and J 2 bases; bases outside gene matches: 6. CDR3 coding DNA: TGTGCCAGCAGCCTCCCGACTAGCGGGCCCTACAATGAGCAGTTCTTC. Protein sequence: CASSLPTSGPYNEQFF.

This sequence joins TRBV10-3 and TRBJ1-1; D uncertain. V lost 4 bases and J lost 2, with 8 bases in between. The germline CDR1 and CDR2 sequences are ENHRY and SYGVKD. This CDR3 spans 13 amino acids. CDR3: CAISGAANTEAFF. The CDR3 DNA is TGTGCCATCAGTGGGGCGGCTAACACTGAAGCTTTCTTT.